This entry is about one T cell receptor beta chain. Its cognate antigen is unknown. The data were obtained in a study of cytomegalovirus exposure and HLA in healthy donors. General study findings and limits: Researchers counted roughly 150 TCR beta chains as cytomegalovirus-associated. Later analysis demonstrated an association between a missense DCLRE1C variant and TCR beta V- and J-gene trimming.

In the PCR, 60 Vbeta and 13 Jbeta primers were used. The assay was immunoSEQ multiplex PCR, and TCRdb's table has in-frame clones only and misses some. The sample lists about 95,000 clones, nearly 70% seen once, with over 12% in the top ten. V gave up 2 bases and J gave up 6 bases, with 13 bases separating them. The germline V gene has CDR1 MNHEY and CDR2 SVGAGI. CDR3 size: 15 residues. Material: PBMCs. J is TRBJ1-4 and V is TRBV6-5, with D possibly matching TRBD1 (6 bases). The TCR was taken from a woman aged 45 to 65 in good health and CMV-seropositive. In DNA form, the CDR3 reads TGTGCCAGCAGTTACAGCGGGGGCCGGGATGAAAAACTGTTTTTT. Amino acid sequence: CASSYSGGRDEKLFF.